This T cell receptor (beta chain) originates from a study of T cells in Graves' hyperthyroidism and ophthalmopathy. PBMCs were collected from an approximately 9.4 ml volume of fresh peripheral blood. Amplified TCR beta CDR3 regions derived from RNA transcripts. HTBI primers were used for first-round RT-PCR of the TCR CDR3. TCRdb re-analysed the multiplex PCR reads in MiXCR, keeping a single row per CDR3 protein. The sample contains hundreds of thousands of distinct CDR3 sequences, about 38% of which appear only once. Germline loops: CDR1 DFQATT, CDR2 SNEGSKA (reference sequence). Trimming cost V 1 base and J 5 bases, with 9 bases left between them. This CDR3 has 12 amino acids.

This receptor was taken from a young man with Graves' hyperthyroidism. The chain employs TRBV20-1 and TRBJ2-7; D call uncertain. The specimen sequenced was blood. CDR3 loop: CSARAYSDEQYF. CDR3 DNA sequence: TGCAGTGCTAGAGCTTACAGCGACGAGCAGTACTTC.